This TCR beta chain was captured in a study of cytomegalovirus exposure and HLA in healthy donors. The wider study: Within the Caucasian-associated ancestry cluster were roughly 82% of the 300 to 450 genotyped donors.

Study-wide results and caveats: In a later analysis, HLA-C alleles had the fewest associated TCRs, DRB1 alleles the most.

With 60 Vbeta and 13 Jbeta primers, the PCR was carried out. Some clones are missing from TCRdb's copy, which holds only in-frame ones; the method was immunoSEQ multiplex PCR. The sample carries nearly 110,000 clones, over 75% recorded once. Comment on this clone: Antigen specificity is unknown.

The CDR3 is 15 residues long. The V gene's germline CDR1 is SQVTM and CDR2 ANQGSEA. Trimming took off 1 base at V and 4 bases at J, with 16 bases between the two ends. This chain joins TRBV29-1 and TRBJ1-2; D remains ambiguous. The clonotype comes from a male donor in good health and CMV-seronegative. Sequenced: PBMCs. The CDR3 reads CSVEGGNIISYGYTF. As DNA, the CDR3 is TGCAGCGTTGAAGGAGGGAACATTATAAGCTATGGCTACACCTTC.